Reported below is one T cell receptor beta chain. This entry comes from a study of blood T cell repertoires in COVID-19. This table comes from immunoSEQ multiplex PCR, and its TCRdb copy is limited to in-frame clones, with some not included. There are over 95,000 clones in the sample; 70% to 90% occur only once, and 7.5% to 9.5% lies in the top ten. The CDR3 spans 14 residues. Trimming took 2 bases from V and 13 from J, leaving 15 bases between them. Germline-derived CDR1 and CDR2 are SGHAT and FQNNGV. J is TRBJ1-6 and V is TRBV11-2; D gene uncertain. The sample was peripheral blood. This receptor was obtained from a woman aged 70-85 years who had recovered from COVID-19. CDR3 sequence reads: CASSLFGRMSPLHF. For the CDR3, the DNA is TGTGCCAGCAGCTTATTTGGCAGGATGAGCCCCCTCCACTTT.